The 2 T cell receptor beta chains in this list originate from one sample, sequenced in a study of PD-1 blockade in mismatch repair-deficient tumors. The table came from immunoSEQ multiplex PCR; TCRdb's copy has only in-frame clones and leaves some out. The table has about 110,000 clones, around three quarters seen once. The sample here was peripheral blood, taken around 60 weeks after starting pembrolizumab. The receptor source for this set is an adult with mismatch repair-deficient cancer.

In its sample, this clone was seen many times. This chain connects TRBV27 to TRBJ1-1; tentatively, D is TRBD1 (6 bases). Trimming left V 6 bases short and J 0 bases short, with 17 bases between. Per the germline V gene, CDR1 is MNHEY and CDR2 is SMNVEV (reference sequence). The CDR3 contains 16 residues. The CDR3 DNA is TGTGCCAGCAGCCGGGGGCCCGCCTTCATGAACACTGAAGCTTTCTTT. It encodes CASSRGPAFMNTEAFF.

This chain uses TRBV6-5 with TRBJ1-2; no clear D gene. The V end lost 0 bases, the J end lost 2 bases, and 10 bases lay between the germline ends. Germline CDR1 is MNHEY and CDR2 is SVGAGI. This CDR3 comprises 15 residues. The CDR3 coding sequence is TGTGCCAGCAGTTACTCCCCGACATCAAACTATGGCTACACCTTC. Its translation is CASSYSPTSNYGYTF.